This TCR beta chain was obtained from a study of blood T cells in healthy people across ages. Study-level findings and limits: Estimates of diversity drawn from one million T cells were considered underestimates.

Primers used in a second PCR of roughly 7 to 11 cycles were a sample-barcoded 5' primer and a J-beta primer mix. TCRdb re-derived calls from the 5' RACE reads in MiXCR, one entry per CDR3 protein. This table holds about 720,000 distinct CDR3 sequences, 22% found once. At least ten counts were recorded for this clonotype. Its antigen is not known. V trimming: 6 bases; J trimming: 5 bases; junction bases outside the gene matches: 7. The CDR3 is 13 residues long. In germline, CDR1 is KGHSH, CDR2 LQKENI. Extraction yielded at least 6 micrograms of total RNA per sample. The J gene is TRBJ2-7, the V gene TRBV18; 7 nucleotides align to TRBD1. The TCR originated in a man in his 70s in good health. The specimen sequenced was blood. CDR3 nucleotide sequence: TGTGCCAGCTCCCCGGGACAGCTCCACGAGCAGTACTTC. Translated, it gives CASSPGQLHEQYF.